These T cell receptor beta chains were read from a single sample in a study of T cell repertoires in cytomegalovirus infection. No antigen is known for these receptors. TCRdb recomputed calls from the reads with MiXCR, one row per CDR3 protein. The profile covers about 700,000 distinct CDR3 sequences, with around 35% appearing a single time and approximately 18% taken by the ten largest. The material sequenced was cultured PBMCs, taken from culture after CMV antigen stimulation. These receptor sequences come from a human donor in good health (CMV status not recorded). Some clones in this sample may be carry-over from other donors' samples. Both conserved end residues are part of each CDR3. D genes are given only for firm matches. Only some rows state a clone size, as once, few, many or a class for expanded clones.

-,TRBJ2-1,TRBV7-9,TRBD2,TGTGCCAGCAGCCTGCGGGGGGGTCTGAGCAATGAGCAGTTCTTC,CASSLRGGLSNEQFF
-,TRBJ1-1,TRBV2,-,TGTGCCAGTAGTACAGAGAAGAACACTGAAGCTTTCTTT,CASSTEKNTEAFF
many,TRBJ2-7,TRBV12-3/TRBV12-4,TRBD1,TGTGCCAGCAGCCAGAGACAGGGGATCAACGAGCAGTACTTC,CASSQRQGINEQYF
-,TRBJ1-6,TRBV27,-,TGTGCCAGCACCTCCGGGACTTTCCCTGCCAATTCACCCCTCCACTTT,CASTSGTFPANSPLHF
-,TRBJ2-1,TRBV2,TRBD1,TGTGCCAGCCAGGACAGGGTCAATGAGCAGTTCTTC,CASQDRVNEQFF
-,TRBJ2-7,TRBV20-1,-,TGCAGTGCTAGTGGAGAGAGCTCCTACGAGCAGTACTTC,CSASGESSYEQYF
few,TRBJ2-1,TRBV6-5,-,TGTGCCAGCAGAACAGGACTTACCAATGAGCAGTTCTTC,CASRTGLTNEQFF
-,TRBJ1-1,TRBV11-3,TRBD1,TGTGCCAGCAGCTTAGCTGGGACAGAAAACACTGAAGCTTTCTTT,CASSLAGTENTEAFF
-,TRBJ1-6,TRBV12-3/TRBV12-4,-,TGTGCCAGCAGTTTCACAGGGAAGAATTCACCCCTCCACTTT,CASSFTGKNSPLHF
few,TRBJ2-3,TRBV12-3/TRBV12-4,-,TGTGCCAGCAGGACACATCGGGGCCGAGCAGATACGCAGTATTTT,CASRTHRGRADTQYF
-,TRBJ2-5,TRBV6-1,-,TGTGCCAGCAGTGAAGTCCGGCCATCCCCCCGGGAGACCCAGTACTTC,CASSEVRPSPRETQYF
-,TRBJ1-3,TRBV5-1,-,TGCGCCAGCAGCTTGGCCGGGCCGGAGGGAAACACCATATATTTT,CASSLAGPEGNTIYF
few,TRBJ2-5,TRBV7-9,-,TGTGCCAGCAGCTCCCGCGGGGGCGCGGAGACCCAGTACTTC,CASSSRGGAETQYF
-,TRBJ1-1,TRBV6-6,TRBD1,TGTGCCAGCAGTTACTCGGACAGGGCTTTCTTT,CASSYSDRAFF
-,TRBJ2-3,TRBV5-1,TRBD2,TGCGCCAGCAGTCGAGGACTAGCGGATTTCAATACGCAGTATTTT,CASSRGLADFNTQYF
few,TRBJ2-5,TRBV7-9,-,TGTGCCAGCAGCTTAATTTCGAACAGGGCTAAAGAGACCCAGTACTTC,CASSLISNRAKETQYF
-,TRBJ2-5,TRBV28,-,TGTGCCAGCAGACACGATCAGGGGGGAGAGACCCAGTACTTC,CASRHDQGGETQYF
many,TRBJ2-3,TRBV29-1,-,TGCAGCGTTGAAGCGCCCTCCACGGATATCACAGATACGCAGTATTTT,CSVEAPSTDITDTQYF
-,TRBJ1-4,TRBV12-3/TRBV12-4,TRBD1,TGTGCCAGCAGTTTCGGGACAGCCCATGAAAAACTGTTTTTT,CASSFGTAHEKLFF
-,TRBJ1-3,TRBV4-1,-,TGCGCCAGCAGCCAAGTCGACTCTGGAAACACCATATATTTT,CASSQVDSGNTIYF
-,TRBJ2-1,TRBV27,-,TGTGCTAAGATGAGTCCGTCTGAGCAGTTCTTC,CAKMSPSEQFF
once,TRBJ2-1,TRBV6-6,TRBD2,TGTGCCAGCAGTTACGGTCGACTAGCGGGGGCCGACCTCTACAATGAGCAGTTCTTC,CASSYGRLAGADLYNEQFF
-,TRBJ1-1,TRBV12-3/TRBV12-4,-,TGTGCCAGCAACCGGGATCGCGCTGAAGCTTTCTTT,CASNRDRAEAFF
-,TRBJ1-2,TRBV4-1,-,TGTGCCAGCAGCCAAGAATGGCGGCGGACAAACTATGGCTACACCTTC,CASSQEWRRTNYGYTF
few,TRBJ2-3,TRBV7-2,TRBD2,TGTGCCAGCGGACTTGGGGGGGAATCTGATACGCAGTATTTT,CASGLGGESDTQYF
once,TRBJ2-7,TRBV19,TRBD2,TGTGCCAGTTCCGCTAGCGGGAGTTCCTCCTACGAGCAGTACTTC,CASSASGSSSYEQYF
-,TRBJ1-6,TRBV4-1,-,TGCGCCAGCAGCCAAGAAGGTCTGCCTAATTCACCCCTCCACTTT,CASSQEGLPNSPLHF
few,TRBJ1-5,TRBV28,-,TGTGCCAGCAGTTTTTATCCTGCCAAGGCCCAGCATTTT,CASSFYPAKAQHF
few,TRBJ1-5,TRBV2,-,TGTGCCAGCAGCGACCGACGCGGGAGGCAGCCCCAGCATTTT,CASSDRRGRQPQHF
-,TRBJ2-2,TRBV19,-,TGTGCCAGTAGTAACGAGAGGGTAACCGGGGAGCTGTTTTTT,CASSNERVTGELFF
-,TRBJ2-1,TRBV6-2/TRBV6-3,-,TGTGCCAGCAGTTACGGGGTCGGGGGTCTGAACAATGAGCAGTTCTTC,CASSYGVGGLNNEQFF
-,TRBJ2-3,TRBV10-3,-,TGTGCCATCAGTGAGTCTGAGGTACGGAGCACAGATACGCAGTATTTT,CAISESEVRSTDTQYF
-,TRBJ2-1,TRBV5-3,TRBD2,TGTGCCAGCAGTACTCTAGCGGGAGGGCCCTATGAGCAGTTCTTC,CASSTLAGGPYEQFF
-,TRBJ1-2,TRBV12-3/TRBV12-4,-,TGTGCCAGCAGGGGAAGTCCCAGGACGTCCTATGGCTACACCTTC,CASRGSPRTSYGYTF
-,TRBJ1-1,TRBV5-4,-,TGTGCCAGCCAATTCGGGGGCGAAGGGACTGAAGCTTTCTTT,CASQFGGEGTEAFF
-,TRBJ1-2,TRBV19,-,TGTGCCAGTAGCACCTTTGGGGGAGAAGGCTACACCTTC,CASSTFGGEGYTF
few,TRBJ2-5,TRBV7-2,TRBD2,TGTGCCAGCAGCTCCCTACTAGCGGGAGTGGCCCAGTACTTC,CASSSLLAGVAQYF
few,TRBJ1-1,TRBV2,-,TGTGCCAGCAAGGAGGGGAGGAACACTGAAGCTTTCTTT,CASKEGRNTEAFF
few,TRBJ1-5,TRBV19,-,TGTGCCAGTAGTGGCAGTAGCAATCAGCCCCAGCATTTT,CASSGSSNQPQHF
-,TRBJ1-1,TRBV5-4,TRBD1,TGTGCCAGCAGCTCCTACAGGGGCCATGAAGCTTTCTTT,CASSSYRGHEAFF
-,TRBJ1-1,TRBV23-1,-,TGCGCCAGCAGTCATCGTCCTGAAGCTTTCTTT,CASSHRPEAFF